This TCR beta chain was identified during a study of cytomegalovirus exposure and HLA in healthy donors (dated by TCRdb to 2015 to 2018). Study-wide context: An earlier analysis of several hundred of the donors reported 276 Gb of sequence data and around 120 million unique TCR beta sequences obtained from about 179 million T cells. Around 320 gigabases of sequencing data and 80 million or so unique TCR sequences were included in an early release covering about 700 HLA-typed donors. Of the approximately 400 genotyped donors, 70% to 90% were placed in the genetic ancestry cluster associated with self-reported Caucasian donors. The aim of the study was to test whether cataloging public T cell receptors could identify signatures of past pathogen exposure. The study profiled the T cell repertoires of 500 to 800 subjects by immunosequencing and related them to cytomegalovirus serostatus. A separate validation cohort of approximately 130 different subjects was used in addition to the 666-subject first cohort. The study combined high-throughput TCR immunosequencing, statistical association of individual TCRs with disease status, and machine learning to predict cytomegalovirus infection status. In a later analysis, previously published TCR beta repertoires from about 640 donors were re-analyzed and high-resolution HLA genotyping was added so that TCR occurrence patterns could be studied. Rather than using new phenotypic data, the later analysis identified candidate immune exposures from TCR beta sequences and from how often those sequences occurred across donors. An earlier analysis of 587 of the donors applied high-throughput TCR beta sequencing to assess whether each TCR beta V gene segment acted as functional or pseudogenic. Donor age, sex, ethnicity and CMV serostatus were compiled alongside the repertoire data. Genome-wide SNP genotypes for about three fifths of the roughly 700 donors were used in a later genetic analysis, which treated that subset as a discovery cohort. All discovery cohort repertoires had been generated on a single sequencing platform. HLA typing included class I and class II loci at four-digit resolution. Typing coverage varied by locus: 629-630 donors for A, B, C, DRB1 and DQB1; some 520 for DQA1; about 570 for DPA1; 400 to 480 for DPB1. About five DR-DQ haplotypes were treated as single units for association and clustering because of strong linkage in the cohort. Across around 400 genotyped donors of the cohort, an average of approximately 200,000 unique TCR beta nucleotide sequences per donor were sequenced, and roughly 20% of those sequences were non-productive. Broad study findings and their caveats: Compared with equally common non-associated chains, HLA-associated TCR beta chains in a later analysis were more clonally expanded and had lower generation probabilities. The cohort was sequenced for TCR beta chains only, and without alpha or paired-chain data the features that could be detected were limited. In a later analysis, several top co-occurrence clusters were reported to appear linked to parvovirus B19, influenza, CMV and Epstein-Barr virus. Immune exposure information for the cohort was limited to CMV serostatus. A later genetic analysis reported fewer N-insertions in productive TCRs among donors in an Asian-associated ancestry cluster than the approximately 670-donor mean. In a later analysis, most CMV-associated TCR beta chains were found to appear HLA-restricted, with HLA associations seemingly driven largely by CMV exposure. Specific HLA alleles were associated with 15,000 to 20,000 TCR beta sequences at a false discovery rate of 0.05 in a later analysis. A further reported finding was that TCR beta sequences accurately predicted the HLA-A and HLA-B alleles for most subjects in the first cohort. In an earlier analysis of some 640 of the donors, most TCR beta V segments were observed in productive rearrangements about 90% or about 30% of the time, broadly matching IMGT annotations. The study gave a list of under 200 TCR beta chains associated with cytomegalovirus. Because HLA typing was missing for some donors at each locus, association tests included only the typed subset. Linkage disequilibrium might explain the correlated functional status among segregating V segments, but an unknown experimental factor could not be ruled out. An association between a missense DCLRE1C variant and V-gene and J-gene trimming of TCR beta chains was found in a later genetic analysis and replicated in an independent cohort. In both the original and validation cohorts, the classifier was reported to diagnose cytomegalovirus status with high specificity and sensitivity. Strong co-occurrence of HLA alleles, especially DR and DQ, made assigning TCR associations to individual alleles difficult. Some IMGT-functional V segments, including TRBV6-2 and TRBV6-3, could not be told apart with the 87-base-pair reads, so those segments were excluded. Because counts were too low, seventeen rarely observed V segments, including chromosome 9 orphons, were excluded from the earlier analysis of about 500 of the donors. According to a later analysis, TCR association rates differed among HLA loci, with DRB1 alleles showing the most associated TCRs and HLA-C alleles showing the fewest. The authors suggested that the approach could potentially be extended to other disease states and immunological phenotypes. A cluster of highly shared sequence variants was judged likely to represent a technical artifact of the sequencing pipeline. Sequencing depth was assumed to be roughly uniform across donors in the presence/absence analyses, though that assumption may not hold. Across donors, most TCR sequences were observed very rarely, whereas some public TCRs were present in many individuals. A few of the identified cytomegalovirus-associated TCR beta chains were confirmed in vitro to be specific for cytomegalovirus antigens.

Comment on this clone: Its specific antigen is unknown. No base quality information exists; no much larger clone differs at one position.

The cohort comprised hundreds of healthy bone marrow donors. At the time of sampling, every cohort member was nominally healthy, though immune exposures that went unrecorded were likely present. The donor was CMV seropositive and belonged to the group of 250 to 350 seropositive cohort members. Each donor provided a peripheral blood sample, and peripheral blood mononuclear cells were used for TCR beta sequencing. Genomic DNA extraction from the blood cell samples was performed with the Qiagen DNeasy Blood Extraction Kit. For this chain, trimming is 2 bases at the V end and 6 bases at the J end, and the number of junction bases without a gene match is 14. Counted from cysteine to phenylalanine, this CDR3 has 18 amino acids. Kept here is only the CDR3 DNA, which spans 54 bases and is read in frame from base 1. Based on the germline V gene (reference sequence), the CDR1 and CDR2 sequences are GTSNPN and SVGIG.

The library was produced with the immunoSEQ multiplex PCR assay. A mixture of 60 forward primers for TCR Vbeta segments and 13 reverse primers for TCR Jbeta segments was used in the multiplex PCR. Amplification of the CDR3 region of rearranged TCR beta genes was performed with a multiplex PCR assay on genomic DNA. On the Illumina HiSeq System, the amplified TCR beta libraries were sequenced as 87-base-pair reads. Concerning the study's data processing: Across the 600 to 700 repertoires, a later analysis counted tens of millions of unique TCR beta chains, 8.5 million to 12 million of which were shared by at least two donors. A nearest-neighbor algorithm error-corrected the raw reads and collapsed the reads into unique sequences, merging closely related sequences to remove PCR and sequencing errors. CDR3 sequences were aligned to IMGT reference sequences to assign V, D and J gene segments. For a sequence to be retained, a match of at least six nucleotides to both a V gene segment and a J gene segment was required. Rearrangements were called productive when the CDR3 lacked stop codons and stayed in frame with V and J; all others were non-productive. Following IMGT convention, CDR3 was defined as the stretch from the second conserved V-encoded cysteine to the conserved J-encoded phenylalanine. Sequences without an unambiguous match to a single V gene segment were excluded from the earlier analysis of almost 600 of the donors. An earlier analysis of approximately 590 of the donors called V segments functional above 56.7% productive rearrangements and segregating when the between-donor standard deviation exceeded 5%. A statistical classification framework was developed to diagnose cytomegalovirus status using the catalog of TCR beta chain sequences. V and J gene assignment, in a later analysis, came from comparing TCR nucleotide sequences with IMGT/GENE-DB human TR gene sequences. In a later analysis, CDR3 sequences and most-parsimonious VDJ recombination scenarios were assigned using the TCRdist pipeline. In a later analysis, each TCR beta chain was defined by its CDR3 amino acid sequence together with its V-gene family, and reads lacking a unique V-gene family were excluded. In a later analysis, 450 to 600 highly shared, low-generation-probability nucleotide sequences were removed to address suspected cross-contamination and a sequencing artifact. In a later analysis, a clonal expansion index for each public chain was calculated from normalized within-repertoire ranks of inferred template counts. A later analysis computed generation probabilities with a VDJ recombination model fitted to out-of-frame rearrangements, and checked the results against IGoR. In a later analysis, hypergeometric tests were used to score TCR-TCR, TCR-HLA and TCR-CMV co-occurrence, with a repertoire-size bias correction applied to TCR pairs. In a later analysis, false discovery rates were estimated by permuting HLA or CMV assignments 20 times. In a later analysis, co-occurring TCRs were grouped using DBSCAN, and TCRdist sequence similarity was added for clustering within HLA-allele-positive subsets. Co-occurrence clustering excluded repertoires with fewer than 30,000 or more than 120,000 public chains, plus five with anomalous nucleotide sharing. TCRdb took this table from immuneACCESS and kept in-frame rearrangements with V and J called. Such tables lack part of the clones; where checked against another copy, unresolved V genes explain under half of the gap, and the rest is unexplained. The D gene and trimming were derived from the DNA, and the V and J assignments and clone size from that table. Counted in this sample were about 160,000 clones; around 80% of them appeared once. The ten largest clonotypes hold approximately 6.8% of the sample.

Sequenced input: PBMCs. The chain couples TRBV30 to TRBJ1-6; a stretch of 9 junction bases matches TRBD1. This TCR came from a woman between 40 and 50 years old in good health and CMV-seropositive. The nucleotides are TGTGCCTGGAGTAAACGCCTCCCCGGGACAGGGTTTAATTCACCCCTCCACTTT. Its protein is CAWSKRLPGTGFNSPLHF.